The T cell receptor beta chain under discussion was sequenced for a study of blood T cell repertoires in COVID-19. About the research overall: Acute-phase and convalescent COVID-19 samples originated in the United States, Italy and Spain. T cells, B-cell-depleted T cells, or PBMCs supplied cDNA or gDNA.

The CDR3 totals 17 residues. From germline, CDR1 is LGHNT and CDR2 FRNRAP. Trimming removed 9 bases from V and 4 bases from J; junction bases left unmatched: 19. Source study methods: Cell counts per sample came from amplifying reference gene primers. The protocol was immunoSEQ multiplex PCR, while the TCRdb copy is restricted to in-frame clones and leaves out a portion. V and J calls and clone size are those listed in that table; D and trimming were worked out from the DNA. The sample records 250,000 to 300,000 clones, around four fifths being singletons. The receptor's source is a man of 80 years or more with acute or convalescent COVID-19. Sequencing used peripheral blood. The chain links TRBV12-5 to TRBJ2-5, with 8 bases aligning to TRBD2. The CDR3 spells CARGLGGEGGGLETQYF. CDR3 coding DNA: TGTGCTAGGGGCCTCGGGGGGGAGGGGGGGGGCTTAGAGACCCAGTACTTC.